Shown below are 15 T cell receptor beta chains from a single sample sequenced in a study of T cell repertoires in cytomegalovirus infection. TCRdb ran MiXCR on the reads and lists one entry per CDR3 protein. The sample carries 450,000 to 600,000 distinct CDR3 sequences, over 9% recorded once. Sequenced material: PBMCs. Receptor source: a human donor in good health (CMV status not recorded). Some clones in this sample may be carry-over from other donors' samples.

V and J are TRBV4-1 and TRBJ2-6; TRBD1 is a possible D gene (6 bases). The V and J ends lost 4 bases and 2 bases respectively, with 12 bases between them. The germline V gene has CDR1 MGHRA and CDR2 YSYEKL. The CDR3 runs 16 residues. The chain's CDR3 is CASSPMTGAGANVLTF. DNA of the CDR3: TGCGCCAGCAGCCCTATGACAGGCGCTGGGGCCAACGTCCTGACTTTC.

CDR3 protein: CASSLRRLSINEQFF. Written as DNA, the CDR3 is TGTGCCAGCAGCTTAAGACGGCTGTCCATCAATGAGCAGTTCTTC. The chain uses TRBV7-9 and TRBJ2-1; D gene unclear. Per germline, CDR1 SEHNR and CDR2 FQNEAQ (reference sequence). V lost 2 bases and J 6 bases, leaving 14 bases between the germline ends. CDR3 length: 15 amino acids.

This clonotype was seen at least ten times. DNA for the CDR3: TGTGCCAGCAGTCCCAGACGGGGACAGGGCGAAAAACTGTTTTTT. This gives the protein CASSPRRGQGEKLFF. J is TRBJ1-4 and V is TRBV28; 9 positions agree with TRBD1. The CDR3 has 15 residues. Germline CDR1 is MDHEN and CDR2 is SYDVKM. Trimming took 5 bases from V and 8 from J; bases not matched to a gene: 9.

This clonotype has a count of ten or more. V usage is TRBV11-2 and J usage is TRBJ2-7; 12 bases line up with TRBD1. This CDR3 is 17 amino acids long. In germline, CDR1 is SGHAT, CDR2 FQNNGV. Trimming removed 4 bases from V and 2 bases from J; junction bases left unmatched: 9. CDR3 sequence reads: CASSSTPGQGATYEQYF. CDR3 sequence (DNA): TGTGCCAGCAGCTCGACCCCGGGACAGGGGGCAACCTACGAGCAGTACTTC. Full variable domain (outside the CDR3, taken from reference TRBV11-2 and TRBJ2-7): EAGVAQSPRYKIIEKRQSVAFWCNPISGHATLYWYQQILGQGPKLLIQFQNNGVVDDSQLPKDRFSAERLKGVDSTLKIQPAKLEDSAVYLCASSSTPGQGATYEQYFGPGTRLTVT.

The rearrangement uses TRBV7-9 and TRBJ2-1; a possible D gene is TRBD1 (6 bases). Germline V gives CDR1 SEHNR, CDR2 FQNEAQ (reference sequence). Trimming removed 5 bases at V and 2 bases at J, with 16 bases between. The CDR3 length is 16 residues. The CDR3 here is CASSLGQWRTYNEQFF. CDR3 in DNA: TGTGCCAGCAGCCTAGGACAGTGGAGGACCTACAATGAGCAGTTCTTC. Filled out from reference TRBV7-9 and TRBJ2-1, the complete variable domain reads DTGVSQNPRHKITKRGQNVTFRCDPISEHNRLYWYRQTLGQGPEFLTYFQNEAQLEKSRLLSDRFSAERPKGSFSTLEIQRTEQGDSAMYLCASSLGQWRTYNEQFFGPGTRLTVL.

This clonotype was detected many times. This rearrangement joins TRBV7-9 to TRBJ2-1; 7 positions agree with TRBD2. Per germline, CDR1 SEHNR and CDR2 FQNEAQ (reference sequence). There are 16 residues in the CDR3. Trimming cost V 2 bases and J 4 bases; bases outside gene matches: 8. CDR3 protein: CASSLPTSTQYNEQFF. Written as DNA, the CDR3 is TGTGCCAGCAGCTTACCGACTAGCACTCAATACAATGAGCAGTTCTTC.

V gene TRBV5-1 combines with J gene TRBJ1-2; TRBD1 aligns across 9 bases. The CDR3 consists of 15 residues. CDR1 is SGHRS and CDR2 is YFSETQ in the germline V gene. The V gene end was trimmed by 0 bases and the J gene end by 4 bases; junction bases not matched to a gene: 4. Written as DNA, the CDR3 is TGCGCCAGCAGCTTGGGGGACAGGGATTTCTATGGCTACACCTTC. Residues: CASSLGDRDFYGYTF.

This clonotype was recorded at least ten times. This chain links TRBV5-5 with TRBJ2-7, with D hard to call. The CDR3 consists of 12 residues. Trimming left V 4 bases short and J 6 bases short, with 11 bases between. Germline assignment: CDR1 SGHKS and CDR2 YYEKEE (reference sequence). The CDR3 spells CASSITGGEQYF. The CDR3 DNA is TGTGCCAGCAGCATCACGGGCGGCGAGCAGTACTTC.

This chain links TRBV4-1 with TRBJ2-1; unclear D gene. V was trimmed by 2 bases and J by 8 bases, leaving 4 bases between them. Per the germline V gene, CDR1 is MGHRA and CDR2 is YSYEKL. This CDR3 region has 11 residues. The CDR3 here is CASSQFYEQFF. CDR3 DNA: TGCGCCAGCAGCCAATTCTATGAGCAGTTCTTC.

Many counts were recorded for this clonotype. The genes are TRBV5-1 and TRBJ2-7; 10 bases agree with TRBD2. This CDR3 spans 14 amino acids. V dropped 3 bases and J dropped 2; count of bases not matched to a gene: 2. CDR1 is SGHRS, CDR2 YFSETQ, per germline. The chain's CDR3 is CASSSTSGAYEQYF. CDR3 in DNA: TGCGCCAGCAGCTCTACTAGCGGGGCCTACGAGCAGTACTTC.

This chain uses TRBV6-6 with TRBJ2-7, with TRBD1 identical over 7 bases. V trimming: 5 bases; J trimming: 6 bases; junction bases outside the gene matches: 13. Germline values: CDR1 MNHNY, CDR2 SVGAGI (reference sequence). The CDR3 has 15 residues. In DNA, the CDR3 is TGTGCCAGCAGTGCACGACAGGGAAGTTTTGGCGAGCAGTACTTC. This gives the protein CASSARQGSFGEQYF.

This clonotype was observed at least ten times. The chain employs TRBV10-3 and TRBJ1-6; 7 bases agree with TRBD1. Trimming cost V 5 bases and J 8 bases; bases outside gene matches: 6. Germline loops: CDR1 ENHRY, CDR2 SYGVKD. The CDR3 spans 14 residues. The CDR3 spells CAISLGQPDSPLHF. CDR3 nucleotide sequence: TGTGCCATCAGTTTGGGACAGCCCGATTCACCCCTCCACTTT.

This clonotype was observed a handful of times. The rearrangement links TRBV28 to TRBJ1-6; D gene ambiguous. The CDR3 length is 12 residues. The V gene's germline CDR1 is MDHEN and CDR2 SYDVKM. V lost 5 bases and J 8 bases, leaving 7 bases between the germline ends. CDR3 sequence reads: CASSAGDSPLHF. The DNA for the CDR3 is TGTGCCAGCAGTGCTGGGGATTCACCCCTCCACTTT.

This clonotype was seen repeatedly, ten times or more. The chain has TRBV7-2 and TRBJ2-7; TRBD2 agrees at 12 bases. CDR1 and CDR2 from the germline V gene are SGHTA and FQGNSA. Trimming took 2 bases from V and 4 from J; bases not matched to a gene: 12. The CDR3 consists of 18 residues. CDR3 nucleotide sequence: TGTGCCAGCAGCTTACCAAGGGCTAGCGGGAGGGCCTTGTACGAGCAGTACTTC. This encodes CASSLPRASGRALYEQYF.

The CDR3 spells CASSPHLRAEAFF. The CDR3 coding sequence is TGTGCCAGCAGTCCCCATTTACGCGCTGAAGCTTTCTTT. This chain joins TRBV6-5 and TRBJ1-1; no reliable D call. Germline lookup yields CDR1 MNHEY and CDR2 SVGAGI. The length of the CDR3 is 13 residues. With 5 bases removed from V and 6 bases from J, the gap between germline ends came to 13 bases.